Presented here are 32 T cell receptor beta chains from one specimen sequenced in a study of blood T cell repertoires in COVID-19. TCRdb keeps only in-frame clones here, not all; method: immunoSEQ multiplex PCR. The table shows roughly 300,000 clones, with 86% occurring only once. The sample was peripheral blood. The receptors shown here come from a woman in her 30s with COVID-19, enrolled during active disease.

The V and J genes are TRBV4-1 and TRBJ1-5; D remains ambiguous. CDR3 size: 15 residues. Trimming removed 0 bases from V and 4 bases from J, with 10 bases in between. Looked up from germline, CDR1 is MGHRA and CDR2 is YSYEKL. CDR3 amino acids: CASSQEQVTNQPQHF. The CDR3 nucleotides are TGCGCCAGCAGCCAAGAGCAGGTAACAAATCAGCCCCAGCATTTT.

A single count supports this clone. The chain uses TRBV4-1 and TRBJ1-1; 7 bases map to TRBD1. J gave up 7 bases and V 6 bases, and 8 bases lay outside the gene matches. This CDR3 has 13 amino acids. Germline lookup yields CDR1 MGHRA and CDR2 YSYEKL. Written as DNA, the CDR3 is TGCGCCAGCAGTCGCCGACAGGGCATTGAAGCTTTCTTT. Translation: CASSRRQGIEAFF.

The chain joins TRBV3-1 (or the pseudogene TRBV3-2) to TRBJ2-7, with 8 bases lining up with TRBD2. From germline, CDR1 is LGHDT and CDR2 YNNKEL (reference sequence). The CDR3 loop spans 15 amino acids. After removal of 3 bases from V and 2 bases from J, the junction contained 6 bases not matched to a gene. CDR3 sequence reads: CASSHLRGATYEQYF. CDR3 sequence (DNA): TGTGCCAGCAGCCATCTGCGGGGGGCTACCTACGAGCAGTACTTC.

The rearrangement links TRBV5-4 to TRBJ2-7; no clear D. Germline V gives CDR1 SGHNT, CDR2 YYREEE (reference sequence). Trimming pared 2 bases from V and 2 bases from J, leaving 17 bases between. CDR3 size: 16 residues. The CDR3 DNA is TGTGCCAGCAGCTTTTTTTCGATAAGCCCCCCCTACGAGCAGTACTTC. It yields the protein CASSFFSISPPYEQYF.

The chain carries TRBV6-4 and TRBJ1-2, with a possible D match to TRBD1 (5 bases). Trimming removed 4 bases at V and 8 bases at J, with 14 bases between. The CDR3 length is 13 residues. Looked up from germline, CDR1 is MRHNA and CDR2 is SNTAGT. CDR3 residues: CASSGAGRIGYTF. The DNA of the CDR3 is TGTGCCAGCAGTGGAGCAGGGCGAATCGGCTACACCTTC.

The CDR3 DNA reads TGTGCCAGCAGTTACTCAGGCGGGGGGGCCTGGGATACGCAGTATTTT. Its translation is CASSYSGGGAWDTQYF. This chain uses TRBV6-5 with TRBJ2-3; 9 bases map to TRBD2. The CDR3 has 16 amino acids. With 0 bases clipped from V and 6 bases from J, the junction kept 7 bases outside the gene matches. From germline, CDR1 is MNHEY and CDR2 SVGAGI.

This chain connects TRBV19 to TRBJ2-1; 10 positions agree with TRBD2. J lost 1 base, V lost 5 bases, and 2 bases had no gene match. Germline CDR1 is LNHDA and CDR2 is SQIVND (reference sequence). The CDR3 is 15 residues long. CDR3 coding DNA: TGTGCCAGTAGTCAGACTAGCGGGTCCTACAATGAGCAGTTCTTC. This codes for CASSQTSGSYNEQFF.

J is TRBJ2-3 and V is TRBV28; D is uncertain. Germline assignment: CDR1 MDHEN and CDR2 SYDVKM. The CDR3 has 13 residues. With 3 bases removed from V and 3 bases from J, the gap between germline ends came to 7 bases. The CDR3 spells CASSFSVTDTQYF. The CDR3 nucleotides read TGTGCCAGCAGTTTCTCGGTGACAGATACGCAGTATTTT. Looking up the rest from reference TRBV28 and TRBJ2-3 gives the full variable domain: DVKVTQSSRYLVKRTGEKVFLECVQDMDHENMFWYRQDPGLGLRLIYFSYDVKMKEKGDIPEGYSVSREKKERFSLILESASTNQTSMYLCASSFSVTDTQYFGPGTRLTVL.

This clone showed up just a few times. CDR3 sequence: CASSAGQGVSPLHF. CDR3 in DNA: TGCGCCAGCAGCGCTGGACAGGGTGTTTCACCCCTCCACTTT. The gene calls are TRBV4-1 and TRBJ1-6; TRBD1 aligns across 8 bases. With V trimmed by 5 bases and J by 9 bases, 6 bases remained unmatched. Germline values: CDR1 MGHRA, CDR2 YSYEKL. This CDR3 is 14 amino acids long.

In this sample, this clone turned up once. J is TRBJ2-1 and V is TRBV5-6; possible D gene TRBD1, 6 bases. The germline CDR1 and CDR2 sequences are SGHDT and YYEEEE. With 5 bases removed from V and 8 bases from J, the gap between germline ends came to 23 bases. The CDR3 is 16 amino acids. The DNA for the CDR3 is TGTGCCAGCAGAGGTCTTGACAGGCCCGTCACCCATGAGCAGTTCTTC. Translating gives CASRGLDRPVTHEQFF.

This clone has only a few counts. The chain uses TRBV27 and TRBJ1-5; D not certain. Germline-derived CDR1 and CDR2 are MNHEY and SMNVEV (reference sequence). The ends were cut back, 2 bases at V and 4 bases at J, with 12 bases in the middle. This CDR3 is 15 amino acids long. This chain's CDR3 is CASSLIRAGNQPQHF. The CDR3 DNA follows: TGTGCCAGCAGTTTAATCCGTGCCGGGAATCAGCCCCAGCATTTT.

The V gene is TRBV15, the J gene TRBJ2-7, with 7 bases aligning to TRBD2. V lost 1 base, J lost 0 bases, and 6 bases stayed unmatched. CDR1 and CDR2 from the germline V gene are LNHNV and YYDKDF (reference sequence). This CDR3 has 16 residues. The CDR3 bases are TGTGCCACCAGCAGAGGGTCGGGAGGTAGCTCCTACGAGCAGTACTTC. Translated, it gives CATSRGSGGSSYEQYF. The whole variable domain, filled in from reference TRBV15 and TRBJ2-7, reads DAMVIQNPRYQVTQFGKPVTLSCSQTLNHNVMYWYQQKSSQAPKLLFHYYDKDFNNEADTPDNFQSRRPNTSFCFLDIRSPGLGDTAMYLCATSRGSGGSSYEQYFGPGTRLTVT.

The rearrangement links TRBV27 to TRBJ2-7; D not resolved. CDR3 size: 13 residues. Trimming took off 6 bases at V and 6 bases at J, with 15 bases between the two ends. Germline values: CDR1 MNHEY, CDR2 SMNVEV (reference sequence). Written as DNA, the CDR3 is TGTGCCAGCAGCCGTGACTCCGCGGCCGAGCAGTACTTC. Protein product: CASSRDSAAEQYF.

As for this clone: The identical CDR3 is also encoded by other nucleotide sequences in the sample. This sequence joins TRBV18 and TRBJ1-5; D may be TRBD1 (5 bases). The germline V gene encodes CDR1 KGHSH and CDR2 LQKENI. Trimming removed 3 bases from V and 1 base from J, with 7 bases in between. This CDR3 region has 14 residues. DNA for the CDR3: TGTGCCAGCTCACCCCAGGGCAGCAATCAGCCCCAGCATTTT. This sequence encodes CASSPQGSNQPQHF.

DNA of the CDR3: TGTGCCAGCAGACCCGGGACAGAAAGCACAGATACGCAGTATTTT. Translating it yields CASRPGTESTDTQYF. The V call is TRBV6-5, the J call TRBJ2-3, with 7 bases fitting TRBD1. The V segment lost 6 bases and the J segment 0 bases; nucleotides outside the gene matches: 6. The CDR3 is 15 residues long. From germline, CDR1 is MNHEY and CDR2 SVGAGI.

The chain recombines TRBV19 with TRBJ2-1; 7 bases are shared with TRBD1. V dropped 7 bases and J dropped 2; count of bases not matched to a gene: 8. CDR3 size: 15 residues. The germline CDR1 and CDR2 sequences are LNHDA and SQIVND (reference sequence). The CDR3 bases are TGTGCCAGTAATCCCGGGGACAGAACCTACAATGAGCAGTTCTTC. It is translated as CASNPGDRTYNEQFF. Complete variable domain (other parts from reference TRBV19 and TRBJ2-1): DGGITQSPKYLFRKEGQNVTLSCEQNLNHDAMYWYRQDPGQGLRLIYYSQIVNDFQKGDIAEGYSVSREKKESFPLTVTSAQKNPTAFYLCASNPGDRTYNEQFFGPGTRLTVL.

The chain couples TRBV4-1 to TRBJ1-1; 9 nucleotides align to TRBD1. The CDR3 sequence is 15 residues long. With 3 bases clipped from V and 3 bases from J, the junction kept 5 bases outside the gene matches. Germline V gives CDR1 MGHRA, CDR2 YSYEKL. The CDR3 bases are TGCGCCAGCAGCCAGACAGGGGGGAAGGACACTGAAGCTTTCTTT. Translation: CASSQTGGKDTEAFF.

The gene calls are TRBV27 and TRBJ1-2; 12 bases fit TRBD1. V trimming: 8 bases; J trimming: 0 bases; junction bases outside the gene matches: 7. This CDR3 has 16 amino acids. Germline CDR1 and CDR2: MNHEY and SMNVEV (reference sequence). The CDR3 is CASDRDRGLANYGYTF. Written as DNA, the CDR3 is TGTGCCAGCGACCGGGACAGGGGGCTTGCTAACTATGGCTACACCTTC.

This chain joins TRBV6-1 and TRBJ2-1, with 10 bases fitting TRBD2. The V segment lost 4 bases and the J segment 2 bases; nucleotides outside the gene matches: 5. CDR3 length: 16 amino acids. CDR1 MNHNS and CDR2 SASEGT come from the germline V gene. The CDR3 nucleotides are TGTGCCAGCAGTGCTCTAGCGGGGGCTCCCTACAATGAGCAGTTCTTC. It specifies CASSALAGAPYNEQFF.

The chain carries TRBV1 and TRBJ2-2; the D call of TRBD2 is as the table states it, not checked on the DNA. TRBV1 is marked as a pseudogene. The CDR3 has 17 amino acids. CDR3 sequence: CTSSQGTTSGGAGELFF. The CDR3, as DNA: TGCACCAGCAGCCAAGGAACGACTAGCGGGGGGGCCGGGGAGCTGTTTTTT.

The chain combines TRBV5-1 with TRBJ2-1, with TRBD2 identical over 10 bases. The CDR3 runs to 17 residues. The V gene end was trimmed by 2 bases and the J gene end by 12 bases; junction bases not matched to a gene: 17. CDR1 and CDR2 from the germline V gene are SGHRS and YFSETQ. The CDR3 bases are TGCGCCAGCAGCTTTTCAGGACTAGCGGTGGACAATGAGTGGCAGTTCTTC. The encoded protein is CASSFSGLAVDNEWQFF.

V gene TRBV19 combines with J gene TRBJ2-2; 12 nucleotides agree with TRBD2. Germline assignment: CDR1 LNHDA and CDR2 SQIVND (reference sequence). The CDR3 has 18 amino acids. With 6 bases clipped from V and 3 bases from J, the junction kept 11 bases outside the gene matches. The CDR3 DNA is TGTGCCAGTAGCCTCACTAGCGGGGGGTTCTATGACACCGGGGAGCTGTTTTTT. It specifies CASSLTSGGFYDTGELFF.

This chain links TRBV4-1 with TRBJ1-4; D unresolved. The CDR3 spans 15 residues. CDR1 and CDR2 (germline): MGHRA, YSYEKL. V dropped 6 bases and J dropped 0 bases, with 11 bases sitting between them. The CDR3 bases are TGCGCCAGCAGGACTTCCTTTGCAACTAATGAAAAACTGTTTTTT. It yields the protein CASRTSFATNEKLFF.

In this sample, this clone turned up once. The chain carries TRBV19 and TRBJ1-1, with D unresolved. Germline V gives CDR1 LNHDA, CDR2 SQIVND (reference sequence). Trimming shortened V by 6 bases and J by 3 bases, and 11 bases separated the two germline ends. CDR3 size: 13 residues. The CDR3 DNA is TGTGCCAGTAGCCTCTCCGGGGACACTGAAGCTTTCTTT. Its protein is CASSLSGDTEAFF.

This clone was counted only a few times. The rearrangement joins TRBV7-8 to TRBJ2-4, with D perhaps TRBD1 (5 bases). V was shortened by 5 bases and J by 4 bases, with 9 bases between the two germline ends. Germline V CDR1 and CDR2: SGHVS, FQNEAQ. The CDR3 has 13 amino acids. The chain's CDR3 is CASSGASKNIQYF. The CDR3 coding sequence is TGTGCCAGCAGCGGGGCATCTAAAAACATTCAGTACTTC.

This chain links TRBV6-6 with TRBJ1-2; TRBD1 is a possible D gene (5 bases). Between the trimmed V and J ends, which lost 5 bases and 6 bases, there was a span of 13 bases. Germline loops: CDR1 MNHNY, CDR2 SVGAGI (reference sequence). The CDR3 covers 13 residues. The CDR3 DNA reads as TGTGCCAGCAGTCGAGGCAGGGTAGATGGCTACACCTTC. Protein product: CASSRGRVDGYTF.

The V call is TRBV18, the J call TRBJ1-3, with 7 positions matching TRBD1. The V segment lost 5 bases and the J segment 0 bases; nucleotides outside the gene matches: 10. The germline CDR1 and CDR2 sequences are KGHSH and LQKENI. This CDR3 is built from 17 residues. The CDR3: CASSAIGQALSGNTIYF. CDR3 nucleotides: TGTGCCAGCTCAGCGATTGGACAGGCGCTCTCTGGAAACACCATATATTTT.

This clone appeared once. The rearrangement joins TRBV9 to TRBJ2-2; D possibly corresponds to TRBD1 (5 bases). Germline-derived CDR1 and CDR2 are SGDLS and YYNGEE. The CDR3 contains 14 residues. The V end was cut by 7 bases, the J end by 3 bases, with 13 bases between. Written as DNA, the CDR3 is TGTGCCAGCGGAAGGGGATATGACACCGGGGAGCTGTTTTTT. Its protein is CASGRGYDTGELFF.

This sequence joins TRBV2 and TRBJ1-3; D is unresolved. Germline CDR1 and CDR2: SNHLY and FYNNEI. The length of the CDR3 is 13 residues. V was pared by 8 bases and J by 1 base, with 9 bases between. The CDR3 is CASRTASGNTIYF. The DNA for the CDR3 is TGTGCCAGCCGGACTGCGTCTGGAAACACCATATATTTT.

The chain uses TRBV6-4 and TRBJ2-3; D is undetermined. The germline CDR1 and CDR2 sequences are MRHNA and SNTAGT. V was cut by 4 bases and J by 2 bases, with 7 bases left in between. This CDR3 comprises 13 residues. CDR3 DNA sequence: TGTGCCAGCAGTGTGGAGCACACAGATACGCAGTATTTT. Translated: CASSVEHTDTQYF.

CDR3 coding DNA: TGCGCCAGCAAAGGGACAGTGTATTCACCCCTCCACTTT. It codes for CASKGTVYSPLHF. J is TRBJ1-6 and V is TRBV10-2; TRBD1 agrees at 7 bases. The CDR3 sequence is 13 residues long. V lost 7 bases to trimming and J lost 8 bases; unmatched junction nucleotides: 5. Germline CDR1 reads WSHSY; CDR2 reads SAAADI.

The rearrangement uses TRBV5-1 and TRBJ2-7, with 9 bases matching TRBD1. Germline trimming cut 2 bases from V and 2 bases from J; bases unmatched to any gene: 5. The CDR3 sequence is 15 residues long. CDR1 and CDR2 (germline): SGHRS, YFSETQ. CDR3 DNA sequence: TGCGCCAGCAGCTTAGGGACAGGGCCTCCCTACGAGCAGTACTTC. Residues: CASSLGTGPPYEQYF.